This passage covers 8 T cell receptor beta chains from one sample sequenced in a study of T cell clonotyping in hematopoietic cell transplantation. Using immunoSEQ multiplex PCR, the repertoire was profiled, and TCRdb retains in-frame clones only, with some absent. The sample carries approximately 9,000 clones, 70% to 85% recorded once. Time point given: recipient sample about 28 days before transplant, after cytoreduction. The starting material was peripheral blood mononuclear cells, obtained before stem cell transplant. Receptors were obtained from a man aged 55 to 70 with acute myeloid leukemia. Some clones in this sample may be carry-over from other donors' samples.

The CDR3 DNA reads as TGCAGCGTTCGAGTTACAGACTCCTACGAGCAGTACTTC. It yields the protein CSVRVTDSYEQYF. This chain joins TRBV29-1 and TRBJ2-7; D gene ambiguous. CDR3 size: 13 residues. V was clipped by 5 bases and J by 0 bases, with 11 bases between them. CDR1 is SQVTM, CDR2 ANQGSEA, per germline.

This chain connects TRBV7-2 to TRBJ2-7; D might be TRBD2 (6 bases). This CDR3 is built from 14 residues. Trimming shortened V by 4 bases and J by 2 bases, and 12 bases separated the two germline ends. Germline CDR1 and CDR2: SGHTA and FQGNSA. CDR3 region: CASSSGTVAYEQYF. In DNA form, the CDR3 reads TGTGCCAGCAGCTCGGGGACTGTGGCCTACGAGCAGTACTTC.

This clone was seen more than once but under ten times. The V gene is TRBV7-6, the J gene TRBJ2-7, with 9 positions matching TRBD1. The V gene end was trimmed by 5 bases and the J gene end by 4 bases; junction bases not matched to a gene: 6. The germline gives CDR1 SGHVS, CDR2 FNYEAQ. The CDR3 runs to 14 residues. The CDR3 spells CASSPTGQGYEQYF. Here the CDR3 DNA reads TGTGCCAGCAGCCCTACGGGACAGGGTTACGAGCAGTACTTC.

This clone was seen a handful of times. The gene calls are TRBV2 and TRBJ1-1, with 9 bases matching TRBD1. CDR3 size: 13 residues. The germline gives CDR1 SNHLY, CDR2 FYNNEI. V was pared by 6 bases and J by 4 bases, with 3 bases of the junction left unmatched. The CDR3 region is CASRQGAGTEAFF. Written as DNA, the CDR3 is TGTGCCAGCAGACAGGGGGCCGGCACTGAAGCTTTCTTT.

The CDR3 reads CASSLGLAAEQFF. DNA of the CDR3: TGTGCCAGCAGCTTAGGACTAGCGGCTGAGCAGTTCTTC. The rearrangement joins TRBV11-3 to TRBJ2-1; 9 bases agree with TRBD2. Per germline, CDR1 SGHNT and CDR2 YENEEA. The CDR3 is made up of 13 amino acids. Trimming took 1 base from V and 9 from J; bases not matched to a gene: 1.

The gene calls are TRBV11-3 and TRBJ2-3; 7 bases are shared with TRBD2. The V gene end was trimmed by 1 base and the J gene end by 5 bases; junction bases not matched to a gene: 3. This CDR3 is built from 14 residues. Looked up from germline, CDR1 is SGHNT and CDR2 is YENEEA. The CDR3 loop reads CASSLGVAGDTQYF. CDR3 DNA: TGTGCCAGCAGCTTAGGAGTAGCGGGAGATACGCAGTATTTT.

Note on this clone: One end of the junction does not line up with germline, which may come from a read error. The J gene is TRBJ2-1, the V gene TRBV7-7, with D maybe TRBD2 (7 bases). Germline CDR1 reads SSHAT; CDR2 reads FNYEAQ (reference sequence). The CDR3 extends over 22 amino acids. This CDR3 is CASSLGVGGRSGQYSSYNEQFF. The CDR3 region has the DNA TGTGCTAGCAGCTTAGGCGTCGGGGGGCGGTCGGGTCAATACAGCTCCTACAATGAGCAGTTCTTC.

This chain joins TRBV30 and TRBJ1-2, with no clear D. With 7 bases removed from V and 8 bases from J, the gap between germline ends came to 8 bases. The CDR3 runs 9 residues. Germline values: CDR1 GTSNPN, CDR2 SVGIG (reference sequence). CDR3 sequence (DNA): TGTGCCTCATTCCCCGGCTACACCTTC. Its translation is CASFPGYTF.